These T cell receptor beta chains were read from a single sample in a study of T cells in Graves' hyperthyroidism and ophthalmopathy. MiXCR, applied by TCRdb to the multiplex PCR reads, yields one record per CDR3 protein. This sample has roughly 740,000 distinct CDR3 sequences, with 16% found just once. Sequenced: blood. Receptor source: a man aged 18 to 29 with Graves' hyperthyroidism. Both conserved end residues are part of each CDR3. The D gene is left open where the match is weak. The size field is filled for only some rows; it gives once, few, many or a size class.

D: TRBD2
J: TRBJ2-7
V: TRBV7-2
size: few
DNA: TGTGCCAGCAGCTCCATAAGCGGGACCTACGAGCAGTACTTC
CDR3: CASSSISGTYEQYF

D: TRBD2
J: TRBJ2-1
V: TRBV7-2
size: NA
DNA: TGTGCCAGCAGACCTAGCGGGAGCCACAATGAGCAGTTCTTC
CDR3: CASRPSGSHNEQFF

D: NA
J: TRBJ2-7
V: TRBV10-2
size: NA
DNA: TGCGCCAGTGGTACGTCTAGCGCCACCTACGAGCAGTACTTC
CDR3: CASGTSSATYEQYF

D: TRBD1
J: TRBJ1-2
V: TRBV5-1
size: many
DNA: TGCGCCAGCAGCCTGGGACAGGGGGTAAAAGGGGATGGCTACACCTTC
CDR3: CASSLGQGVKGDGYTF

D: TRBD1
J: TRBJ2-2
V: TRBV25-1
size: few
DNA: TGTGCCAGCAGTGATGGACAGGGAGGAGGCTCGAACATCGGGGAGCTGTTTTTT
CDR3: CASSDGQGGGSNIGELFF

D: NA
J: TRBJ2-7
V: TRBV2
size: NA
DNA: TGTGCCAGCAGAATAGGAAAGGGACTTTATTCCTACGAGCAGTACTTC
CDR3: CASRIGKGLYSYEQYF

D: TRBD1
J: TRBJ2-7
V: TRBV7-9
size: NA
DNA: TGTGCCAGCAGCAAAAGGACAGGGGGCCCCTACGAGCAGTACTTC
CDR3: CASSKRTGGPYEQYF

D: NA
J: TRBJ2-3
V: TRBV6-6
size: few
DNA: TGTGCCAGCAGTTACTCGACCGACAGCACAGATACGCAGTATTTT
CDR3: CASSYSTDSTDTQYF

D: NA
J: TRBJ2-1
V: TRBV18
size: NA
DNA: TGTGCCAGCTCACCAGAGGAGGCGGGGCCCTACAATGAGCAGTTCTTC
CDR3: CASSPEEAGPYNEQFF

D: NA
J: TRBJ2-2
V: TRBV14
size: NA
DNA: TGTGCCAGCAGCCAAGGGACCTTTAAACAGGGTTGGAGCGGGGAGCTGTTTTTT
CDR3: CASSQGTFKQGWSGELFF

D: TRBD1
J: TRBJ2-7
V: TRBV28
size: many
DNA: TGTGCCAGCAGTTTGGGGATAGGACAGGGGGCTTGGTACGAGCAGTACTTC
CDR3: CASSLGIGQGAWYEQYF

D: TRBD2
J: TRBJ2-1
V: TRBV14
size: NA
DNA: TGTGCCAGCAGCCAAGCTCGGACTAGCGGGAGGGCCAATGAGCAGTTCTTC
CDR3: CASSQARTSGRANEQFF

D: NA
J: TRBJ2-7
V: TRBV7-3
size: many
DNA: TGTGCCAGCAGCTTAACCCCAGGGGCGATCTACGAGCAGTACTTC
CDR3: CASSLTPGAIYEQYF

D: NA
J: TRBJ2-7
V: TRBV7-9
size: few
DNA: TGTGCCAGCAGCCCCCCAGGGACCCCTCTTGGGCAGTACTTC
CDR3: CASSPPGTPLGQYF

D: TRBD1
J: TRBJ1-2
V: TRBV10-3
size: NA
DNA: TGTGCCATCAGGGGGGGGACAGGCAACTATGGCTACACCTTC
CDR3: CAIRGGTGNYGYTF

D: NA
J: TRBJ2-7
V: TRBV5-6
size: NA
DNA: TGTGCCAGCAGCTTGGGACTAGTCCACGAGCAGTACTTC
CDR3: CASSLGLVHEQYF

D: NA
J: TRBJ1-1
V: TRBV20-1
size: many
DNA: TGCAGTGCTCCTGACTCGGGGGGCGGCACTGAAGCTTTCTTT
CDR3: CSAPDSGGGTEAFF

D: TRBD1
J: TRBJ2-1
V: TRBV19
size: NA
DNA: TGTGCCAGTAGTACCGAAACAGGGGGCAGACACAATGAGCAGTTCTTC
CDR3: CASSTETGGRHNEQFF

D: NA
J: TRBJ1-1
V: TRBV9
size: few
DNA: TGTGCCAGCAGCGTAGAGGGATCGGGCACTGAAGCTTTCTTT
CDR3: CASSVEGSGTEAFF

D: NA
J: TRBJ2-2
V: TRBV20-1
size: few
DNA: TGCAGTGCTAGAGATTCCGGCGGTAGGGCGAACACCGGGGAGCTGTTTTTT
CDR3: CSARDSGGRANTGELFF

D: NA
J: TRBJ1-5
V: TRBV12-3/TRBV12-4
size: NA
DNA: TGTGCCAGCAGTTTAGGTTATGGGCCCCAGCATTTT
CDR3: CASSLGYGPQHF

D: NA
J: TRBJ1-4
V: TRBV5-1
size: many
DNA: TGTGCCAGCAGCTTGGGACAAACAACTAATGAAAAACTGTTTTTT
CDR3: CASSLGQTTNEKLFF

D: NA
J: TRBJ1-1
V: TRBV12-3/TRBV12-4
size: few
DNA: TGTGCCAGCAGTCCACAGGGCGCGGGGATTAACGCTGAAGCTTTCTTT
CDR3: CASSPQGAGINAEAFF

D: NA
J: TRBJ2-3
V: TRBV7-2
size: many
DNA: TGTGCCAGCAGCTTAGGAGGCCGAGGGTCCACAGATACGCAGTATTTT
CDR3: CASSLGGRGSTDTQYF

D: NA
J: TRBJ1-5
V: TRBV2
size: many
DNA: TGTGCCAGCAGTGATTCACAGGGCAATCAGCCCCAGCATTTT
CDR3: CASSDSQGNQPQHF

D: NA
J: TRBJ2-3
V: TRBV12-3/TRBV12-4
size: few
DNA: TGTGCCAGCAGTGAGGCCTGGTGGGACACAGATACGCAGTATTTT
CDR3: CASSEAWWDTDTQYF

D: NA
J: TRBJ2-1
V: TRBV2
size: many
DNA: TGTGCCAGCAGTTGGGACGATAGAGGGTCCTCCTACAATGAGCAGTTCTTC
CDR3: CASSWDDRGSSYNEQFF

D: NA
J: TRBJ2-5
V: TRBV9
size: few
DNA: TGTGCCAGCAGCGTAGAAGGGCGCCCGGTGACCCAGTACTTC
CDR3: CASSVEGRPVTQYF

D: NA
J: TRBJ2-1
V: TRBV20-1
size: NA
DNA: TGCAGTGCCCCTAAGTGGAAAGAGGCCTACAATGAGCAGTTCTTC
CDR3: CSAPKWKEAYNEQFF

D: NA
J: TRBJ2-2
V: TRBV19
size: NA
DNA: TGTGCCACCCCGCGAAACACCGGGGAGCTGTTTTTT
CDR3: CATPRNTGELFF

D: NA
J: TRBJ2-1
V: TRBV6-1
size: few
DNA: TGTGCCAGCAGTGAAGTTGGCAGGGATAATGAGCAGTTCTTC
CDR3: CASSEVGRDNEQFF

D: NA
J: TRBJ1-5
V: TRBV20-1
size: few
DNA: TGCAGTGCTCGGAGGGGCGAAGGCAATCAGCCCCAGCATTTT
CDR3: CSARRGEGNQPQHF

D: TRBD1
J: TRBJ1-1
V: TRBV30
size: few
DNA: TGTGCCTGGAGTGGGACAGGTGGTGGCACTGAAGCTTTCTTT
CDR3: CAWSGTGGGTEAFF

D: NA
J: TRBJ1-1
V: TRBV12-3/TRBV12-4
size: many
DNA: TGTGCCAGCAGTTTAAAGGTTAACACTGAAGCTTTCTTT
CDR3: CASSLKVNTEAFF

D: NA
J: TRBJ2-7
V: TRBV27
size: NA
DNA: TGTGCCAGCAAGGCGGGGGCGGGAGACGGCTACGAGCAGTACTTC
CDR3: CASKAGAGDGYEQYF

D: NA
J: TRBJ2-3
V: TRBV20-1
size: NA
DNA: TGCAGTGCTAGAGATGGCCAGTCAAGTATTAGCACAGATACGCAGTATTTT
CDR3: CSARDGQSSISTDTQYF

D: TRBD2
J: TRBJ2-1
V: TRBV29-1
size: NA
DNA: TGCAGCGTTAGAGCGGGAGACTCCTACAGTGAGCAGTTCTTC
CDR3: CSVRAGDSYSEQFF

D: TRBD2
J: TRBJ2-5
V: TRBV20-1
size: many
DNA: TGCAGTGCTAGAAGGCTAGCGGGAGGGCCTGGTCGCCAGACCCAGTACTTC
CDR3: CSARRLAGGPGRQTQYF

D: NA
J: TRBJ2-1
V: TRBV3-1
size: many
DNA: TGTGCCAGCAGCCAAAAGGGTTACAATGAGCAGTTCTTC
CDR3: CASSQKGYNEQFF

D: NA
J: TRBJ2-4
V: TRBV20-1
size: NA
DNA: TGCAGTGCTATGGTGGGCGGGGCCAAAAACATTCAGTACTTC
CDR3: CSAMVGGAKNIQYF